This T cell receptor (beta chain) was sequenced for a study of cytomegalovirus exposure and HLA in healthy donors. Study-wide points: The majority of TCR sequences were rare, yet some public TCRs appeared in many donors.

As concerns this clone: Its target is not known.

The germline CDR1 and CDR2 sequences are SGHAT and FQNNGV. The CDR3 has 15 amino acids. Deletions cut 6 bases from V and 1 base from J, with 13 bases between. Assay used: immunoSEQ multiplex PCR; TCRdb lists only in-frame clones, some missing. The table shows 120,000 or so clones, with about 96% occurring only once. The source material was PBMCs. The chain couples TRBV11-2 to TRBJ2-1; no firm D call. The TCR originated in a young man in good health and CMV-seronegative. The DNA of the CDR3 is TGTGCCAGCAGTCCCTCCGCCGGGTCCTACAATGAGCAGTTCTTC. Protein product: CASSPSAGSYNEQFF.